This is a list of T cell receptor beta chains from one sample in a study of cytomegalovirus exposure and HLA in healthy donors. Sequencing used immunoSEQ multiplex PCR; TCRdb keeps in-frame clones, though not all of them. Of 160,000 or so clones in the sample, over 75% are singletons; the top ten hold over 2%. The sequenced sample was PBMCs. These TCRs come from a man in his fifties or sixties in good health and CMV-seronegative. CDR3s include the opening cysteine and the closing phenylalanine or tryptophan. A D gene is named only where the DNA matches it firmly. Where a row states a size, it is once, few, many or the class of an expanded clone; other rows omit it.

d_gene: .; v_gene: TRBV7-3; abundance: .; j_gene: TRBJ2-3; CDR3aa: CASSSPSTDTQYF; CDR3nt: TGTGCCAGCAGCTCCCCTAGCACAGATACGCAGTATTTT
d_gene: TRBD2; v_gene: TRBV11-2; abundance: .; j_gene: TRBJ2-5; CDR3aa: CASSSTSGRETQYF; CDR3nt: TGTGCCAGCAGCTCTACTAGCGGAAGGGAGACCCAGTACTTC
d_gene: .; v_gene: TRBV15; abundance: .; j_gene: TRBJ2-2; CDR3aa: CATSSLAIGELFF; CDR3nt: TGTGCCACCAGCTCCCTAGCAATCGGGGAGCTGTTTTTT
d_gene: .; v_gene: TRBV4-3; abundance: few; j_gene: TRBJ1-4; CDR3aa: CASSQTTGWGEKLFF; CDR3nt: TGCGCCAGCAGCCAAACAACAGGGTGGGGTGAAAAACTGTTTTTT
d_gene: .; v_gene: TRBV5-1; abundance: few; j_gene: TRBJ2-1; CDR3aa: CASSPQPADISYNEQFF; CDR3nt: TGCGCCAGCAGCCCGCAACCGGCCGACATCTCCTACAATGAGCAGTTCTTC
d_gene: TRBD1; v_gene: TRBV10-3; abundance: once; j_gene: TRBJ1-6; CDR3aa: CAIGGDRGYSPLHF; CDR3nt: TGTGCCATCGGGGGGGACAGGGGGTATTCACCCCTCCACTTT
d_gene: TRBD2; v_gene: TRBV5-1; abundance: .; j_gene: TRBJ2-3; CDR3aa: CASSLVDGRAGTDTQYF; CDR3nt: TGCGCCAGCAGCTTGGTCGACGGGAGGGCGGGAACAGATACGCAGTATTTT
d_gene: .; v_gene: TRBV30; abundance: .; j_gene: TRBJ1-2; CDR3aa: CAWTAGGGYPF; CDR3nt: TGTGCCTGGACAGCGGGGGGCGGCTACCCCTTC
d_gene: TRBD2; v_gene: TRBV7-8; abundance: .; j_gene: TRBJ2-3; CDR3aa: CASSPLTSGRTDTQYF; CDR3nt: TGTGCCAGCAGCCCTCTGACTAGCGGGAGAACAGATACGCAGTATTTT
d_gene: TRBD1; v_gene: TRBV11-3; abundance: .; j_gene: TRBJ2-7; CDR3aa: CASSPGTGGPLGEQYF; CDR3nt: TGTGCCAGCAGCCCCGGGACAGGGGGCCCCCTCGGCGAGCAGTACTTC
d_gene: .; v_gene: TRBV6-8; abundance: .; j_gene: TRBJ1-1; CDR3aa: CASSYRLRENGSTEAFF; CDR3nt: TGTGCCAGCAGTTACCGGTTACGGGAAAATGGATCCACTGAAGCTTTCTTT
d_gene: TRBD1; v_gene: TRBV2; abundance: once; j_gene: TRBJ1-2; CDR3aa: CASSVLVGGNYGYTF; CDR3nt: TGTGCCAGCAGCGTATTAGTAGGGGGCAACTATGGCTACACCTTC
d_gene: TRBD1; v_gene: TRBV29-1; abundance: .; j_gene: TRBJ1-2; CDR3aa: CSVGDREDYGYTF; CDR3nt: TGCAGCGTGGGGGACAGGGAGGACTATGGCTACACCTTC
d_gene: TRBD1; v_gene: TRBV4-1; abundance: .; j_gene: TRBJ2-7; CDR3aa: CASSHNPGQGLYEQYF; CDR3nt: TGCGCCAGCAGCCATAATCCGGGACAGGGACTCTACGAGCAGTACTTC
d_gene: .; v_gene: TRBV19; abundance: .; j_gene: TRBJ1-3; CDR3aa: CASSAKQGAAGGNTIYF; CDR3nt: TGTGCCAGTAGTGCCAAACAGGGAGCGGCCGGGGGAAACACCATATATTTT
d_gene: .; v_gene: TRBV21-1; abundance: .; j_gene: TRBJ2-5; CDR3aa: CASSKAPWTGGEETQYF; CDR3nt: TGTGCCAGCAGCAAAGCACCTTGGACAGGGGGCGAAGAGACCCAGTACTTC
d_gene: .; v_gene: TRBV5-6; abundance: few; j_gene: TRBJ1-1; CDR3aa: CASSLDPEGYTEAFF; CDR3nt: TGTGCCAGCAGCTTGGACCCCGAGGGTTACACTGAAGCTTTCTTT
d_gene: .; v_gene: TRBV18; abundance: .; j_gene: TRBJ1-1; CDR3aa: CASSPESRNTEAFF; CDR3nt: TGTGCCAGCTCACCCGAGAGTAGGAACACTGAAGCTTTCTTT
d_gene: .; v_gene: TRBV5-4; abundance: .; j_gene: TRBJ2-4; CDR3aa: CASSLGRGSKNIQYF; CDR3nt: TGTGCCAGCAGCTTGGGCCGGGGTTCCAAAAACATTCAGTACTTC
d_gene: TRBD2; v_gene: TRBV4-3; abundance: few; j_gene: TRBJ2-1; CDR3aa: CASSQDSGREQFF; CDR3nt: TGCGCCAGCAGCCAAGATAGCGGGAGGGAGCAGTTCTTC
d_gene: .; v_gene: TRBV5-1; abundance: .; j_gene: TRBJ1-1; CDR3aa: CASSLGGMSFF; CDR3nt: TGCGCCAGCAGCTTGGGAGGGATGTCTTTCTTT
d_gene: TRBD1; v_gene: TRBV6-5; abundance: .; j_gene: TRBJ1-5; CDR3aa: CASSYSGQINQPQHF; CDR3nt: TGTGCCAGCAGTTACTCGGGACAGATTAATCAGCCCCAGCATTTT
d_gene: TRBD2; v_gene: TRBV25-1; abundance: .; j_gene: TRBJ2-7; CDR3aa: CASRTSGGPYEQYF; CDR3nt: TGTGCCAGCAGAACTAGCGGGGGACCTTACGAGCAGTACTTC
d_gene: TRBD2; v_gene: TRBV7-9; abundance: few; j_gene: TRBJ2-7; CDR3aa: CASSLAAIIRTGTSDEQYF; CDR3nt: TGTGCCAGCAGCTTAGCGGCGATTATTAGGACCGGGACTAGCGACGAGCAGTACTTC
d_gene: .; v_gene: TRBV5-1; abundance: .; j_gene: TRBJ2-5; CDR3aa: CASSLTSQKETQYF; CDR3nt: TGCGCCAGCAGCTTGACCAGTCAAAAAGAGACCCAGTACTTC
d_gene: .; v_gene: TRBV19; abundance: .; j_gene: TRBJ2-7; CDR3aa: CASAIALAYEQYF; CDR3nt: TGTGCCAGCGCCATAGCGTTGGCCTACGAGCAGTACTTC
d_gene: .; v_gene: TRBV6-5; abundance: once; j_gene: TRBJ2-5; CDR3aa: CASSSKTRAPKETQYF; CDR3nt: TGTGCCAGCAGTTCAAAAACTAGGGCCCCCAAAGAGACCCAGTACTTC
d_gene: .; v_gene: TRBV6-1; abundance: .; j_gene: TRBJ1-1; CDR3aa: CASTWRPGEDTEAFF; CDR3nt: TGTGCCAGCACTTGGCGCCCCGGGGAGGACACTGAAGCTTTCTTT
d_gene: .; v_gene: TRBV5-1; abundance: .; j_gene: TRBJ1-3; CDR3aa: CASSVMGGAGNTIYF; CDR3nt: TGCGCCAGCAGCGTTATGGGGGGGGCTGGAAACACCATATATTTT
d_gene: .; v_gene: TRBV5-6; abundance: few; j_gene: TRBJ2-5; CDR3aa: CASSSLGEPSQETQYF; CDR3nt: TGTGCCAGCAGCTCCCTCGGGGAGCCATCCCAAGAGACCCAGTACTTC
d_gene: .; v_gene: TRBV6-4; abundance: .; j_gene: TRBJ2-1; CDR3aa: CASSPDRSSYNEQFF; CDR3nt: TGTGCCAGCAGCCCTGACAGGAGCTCCTACAATGAGCAGTTCTTC
d_gene: .; v_gene: TRBV28; abundance: .; j_gene: TRBJ2-7; CDR3aa: CASSLVSSYEQYF; CDR3nt: TGTGCCAGCAGTTTAGTCTCCTCCTACGAGCAGTACTTC
d_gene: TRBD1; v_gene: TRBV27; abundance: once; j_gene: TRBJ2-2; CDR3aa: CASSPGQPSRELFF; CDR3nt: TGTGCCAGCAGTCCGGGACAGCCAAGTCGGGAGCTGTTTTTT
d_gene: TRBD1; v_gene: TRBV5-4; abundance: .; j_gene: TRBJ2-7; CDR3aa: CASNLGGPGTGADEQYF; CDR3nt: TGTGCCAGCAACCTTGGAGGCCCCGGGACAGGGGCGGACGAGCAGTACTTC
d_gene: TRBD2; v_gene: TRBV7-9; abundance: .; j_gene: TRBJ2-4; CDR3aa: CASSLATGGAKNIQYF; CDR3nt: TGTGCCAGCAGCTTAGCGACGGGGGGAGCCAAAAACATTCAGTACTTC
d_gene: .; v_gene: TRBV7-9; abundance: .; j_gene: TRBJ2-7; CDR3aa: CASSLNAGAYEQYF; CDR3nt: TGTGCCAGCAGCTTAAACGCAGGGGCCTACGAGCAGTACTTC
d_gene: .; v_gene: TRBV27; abundance: few; j_gene: TRBJ2-1; CDR3aa: CASSLSGSYNEQFF; CDR3nt: TGTGCCAGCAGTTTGTCCGGGTCCTACAATGAGCAGTTCTTC
d_gene: TRBD1; v_gene: TRBV15; abundance: once; j_gene: TRBJ2-7; CDR3aa: CATSSVGTGRFYEQYF; CDR3nt: TGTGCCACCAGCAGCGTCGGGACAGGCAGATTCTACGAGCAGTACTTC
d_gene: .; v_gene: TRBV5-4; abundance: .; j_gene: TRBJ2-5; CDR3aa: CATKGGGGSPRETQYF; CDR3nt: TGTGCCACCAAGGGGGGGGGAGGGTCCCCCCGAGAGACCCAGTACTTC
d_gene: .; v_gene: TRBV5-1; abundance: .; j_gene: TRBJ1-1; CDR3aa: CASSLFQNTEAFF; CDR3nt: TGCGCCAGCAGCTTGTTCCAGAACACTGAAGCTTTCTTT
d_gene: TRBD2; v_gene: TRBV27; abundance: .; j_gene: TRBJ2-2; CDR3aa: CASSKGTSYTGELFF; CDR3nt: TGTGCCAGCAGCAAAGGGACTAGCTACACCGGGGAGCTGTTTTTT
d_gene: TRBD1; v_gene: TRBV15; abundance: large; j_gene: TRBJ2-7; CDR3aa: CATSLRYSGTGSVEQYF; CDR3nt: TGTGCCACCAGCCTCCGATACTCCGGGACAGGGTCGGTCGAGCAGTACTTC
d_gene: .; v_gene: TRBV10-1; abundance: few; j_gene: TRBJ1-5; CDR3aa: CASSMSGANQPQHF; CDR3nt: TGCGCCAGCAGTATGTCAGGGGCTAATCAGCCCCAGCATTTT